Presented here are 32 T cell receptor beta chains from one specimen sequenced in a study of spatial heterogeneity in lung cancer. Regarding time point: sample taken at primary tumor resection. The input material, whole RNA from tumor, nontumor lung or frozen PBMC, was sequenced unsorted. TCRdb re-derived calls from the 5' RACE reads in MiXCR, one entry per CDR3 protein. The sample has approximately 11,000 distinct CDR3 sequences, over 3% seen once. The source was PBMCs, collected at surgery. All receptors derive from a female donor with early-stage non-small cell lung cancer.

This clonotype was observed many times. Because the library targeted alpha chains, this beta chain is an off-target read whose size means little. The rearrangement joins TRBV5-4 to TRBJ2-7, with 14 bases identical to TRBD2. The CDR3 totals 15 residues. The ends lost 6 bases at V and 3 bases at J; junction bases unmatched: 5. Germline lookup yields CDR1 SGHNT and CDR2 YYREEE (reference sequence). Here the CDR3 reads CASTAGTSGSYEQYF. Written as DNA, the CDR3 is TGTGCCAGCACCGCGGGGACTAGCGGGAGCTACGAGCAGTACTTC.

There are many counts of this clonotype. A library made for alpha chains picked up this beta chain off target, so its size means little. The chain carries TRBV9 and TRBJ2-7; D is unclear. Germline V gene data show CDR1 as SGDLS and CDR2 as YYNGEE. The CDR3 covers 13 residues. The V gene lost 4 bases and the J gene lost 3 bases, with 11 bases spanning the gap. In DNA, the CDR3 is TGTGCCAGCAGCTCAGCCCCGGGCTACGAGCAGTACTTC. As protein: CASSSAPGYEQYF.

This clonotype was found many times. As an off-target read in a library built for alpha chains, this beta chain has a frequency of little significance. The CDR3 nucleotides read TGTGCCATCGGGGGGGAACAAGAGACCCAGTACTTC. Protein: CAIGGEQETQYF. The genes are TRBV10-3 and TRBJ2-5, with 7 bases lining up with TRBD2. V lost 8 bases, J lost 2 bases, and 2 bases stayed unmatched. The germline V gene encodes CDR1 ENHRY and CDR2 SYGVKD. The CDR3 covers 12 residues.

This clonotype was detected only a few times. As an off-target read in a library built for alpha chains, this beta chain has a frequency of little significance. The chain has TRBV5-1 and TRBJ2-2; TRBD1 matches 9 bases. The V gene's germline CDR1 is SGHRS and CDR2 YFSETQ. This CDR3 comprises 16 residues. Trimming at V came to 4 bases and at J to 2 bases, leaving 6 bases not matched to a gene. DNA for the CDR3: TGCGCCAGCAGCCCAGGACAGGGGCTAAACACCGGGGAGCTGTTTTTT. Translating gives CASSPGQGLNTGELFF.

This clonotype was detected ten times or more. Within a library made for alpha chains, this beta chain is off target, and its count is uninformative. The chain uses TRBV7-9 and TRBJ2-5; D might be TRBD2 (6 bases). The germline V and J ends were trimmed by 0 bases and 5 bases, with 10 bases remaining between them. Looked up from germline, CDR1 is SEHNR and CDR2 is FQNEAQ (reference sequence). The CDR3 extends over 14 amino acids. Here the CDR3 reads CASSLARGGETQYF. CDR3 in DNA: TGTGCCAGCAGCTTAGCCCGAGGAGGGGAGACCCAGTACTTC.

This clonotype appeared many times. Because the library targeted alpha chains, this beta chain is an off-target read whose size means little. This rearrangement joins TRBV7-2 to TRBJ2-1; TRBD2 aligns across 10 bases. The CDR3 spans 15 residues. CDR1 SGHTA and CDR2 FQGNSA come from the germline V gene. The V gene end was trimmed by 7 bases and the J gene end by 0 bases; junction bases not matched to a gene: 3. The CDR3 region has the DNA TGTGCCAGCAAGCGGGAGGGAAGCTCCTACAATGAGCAGTTCTTC. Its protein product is CASKREGSSYNEQFF.

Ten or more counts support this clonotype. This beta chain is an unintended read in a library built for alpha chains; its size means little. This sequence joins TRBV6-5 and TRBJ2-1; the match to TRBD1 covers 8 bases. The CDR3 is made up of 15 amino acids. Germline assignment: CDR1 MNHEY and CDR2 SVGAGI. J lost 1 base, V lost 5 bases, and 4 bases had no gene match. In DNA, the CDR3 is TGTGCCAGCAGTCGCGGGACAGGATCCTACAATGAGCAGTTCTTC. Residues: CASSRGTGSYNEQFF.

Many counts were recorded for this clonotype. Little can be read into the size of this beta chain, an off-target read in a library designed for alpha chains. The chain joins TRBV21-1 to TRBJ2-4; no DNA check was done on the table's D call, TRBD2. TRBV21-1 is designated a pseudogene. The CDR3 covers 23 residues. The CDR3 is CASSPIVVVPSGSNVVPKNIQYF. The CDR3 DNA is TGTGCCAGCAGCCCCATCGTGGTGGTTCCTAGCGGGAGCAACGTTGTGCCCAAAAACATTCAGTACTTC.

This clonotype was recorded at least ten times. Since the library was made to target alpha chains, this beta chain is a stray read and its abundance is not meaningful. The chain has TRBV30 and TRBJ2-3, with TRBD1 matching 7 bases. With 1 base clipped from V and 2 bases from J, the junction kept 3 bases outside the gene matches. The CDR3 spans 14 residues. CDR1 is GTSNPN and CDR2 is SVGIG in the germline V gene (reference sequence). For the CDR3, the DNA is TGTGCCTGGAGTGATGGACAGGTCACAGATACGCAGTATTTT. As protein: CAWSDGQVTDTQYF.

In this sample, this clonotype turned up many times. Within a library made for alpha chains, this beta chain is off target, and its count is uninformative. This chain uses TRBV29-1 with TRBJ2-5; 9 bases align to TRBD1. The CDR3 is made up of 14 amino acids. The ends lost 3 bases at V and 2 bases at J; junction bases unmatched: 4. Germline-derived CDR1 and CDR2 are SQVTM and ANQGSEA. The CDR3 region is CSVEGTGRQETQYF. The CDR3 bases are TGCAGCGTTGAGGGGACAGGGAGGCAAGAGACCCAGTACTTC.

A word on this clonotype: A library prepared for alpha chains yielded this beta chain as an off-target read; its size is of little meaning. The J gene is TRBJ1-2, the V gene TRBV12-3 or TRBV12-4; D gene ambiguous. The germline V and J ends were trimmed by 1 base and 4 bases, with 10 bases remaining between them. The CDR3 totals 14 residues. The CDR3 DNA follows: TGTGCCAGCAGTTTAGAGCAGGCGGGCTATGGCTACACCTTC. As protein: CASSLEQAGYGYTF.

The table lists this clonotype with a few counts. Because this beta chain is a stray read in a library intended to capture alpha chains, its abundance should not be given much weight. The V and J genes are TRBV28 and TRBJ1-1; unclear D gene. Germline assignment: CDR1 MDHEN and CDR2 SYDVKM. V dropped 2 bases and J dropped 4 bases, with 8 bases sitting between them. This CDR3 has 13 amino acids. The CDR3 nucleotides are TGTGCCAGCAGTTTAGTCCCGGGCACTGAAGCTTTCTTT. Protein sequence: CASSLVPGTEAFF.

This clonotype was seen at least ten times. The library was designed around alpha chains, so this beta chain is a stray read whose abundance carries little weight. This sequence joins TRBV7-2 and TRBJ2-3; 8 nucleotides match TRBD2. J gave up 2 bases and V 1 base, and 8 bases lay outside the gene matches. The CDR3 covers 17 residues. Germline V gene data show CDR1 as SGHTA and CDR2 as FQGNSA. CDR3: CASSLGLQRGTTDTQYF. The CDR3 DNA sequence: TGTGCCAGCAGCTTAGGGCTCCAGCGGGGGACCACAGATACGCAGTATTTT.

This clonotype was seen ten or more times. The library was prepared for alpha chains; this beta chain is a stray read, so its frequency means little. The CDR3 DNA is TGTGCCAGCAGGGCTGGACTAGCCGGTGAGCAGTTCTTC. The encoded protein is CASRAGLAGEQFF. The chain links TRBV2 to TRBJ2-1; the match to TRBD2 covers 8 bases. The germline CDR1 and CDR2 sequences are SNHLY and FYNNEI. CDR3 length: 13 amino acids. The ends lost 6 bases at V and 9 bases at J; junction bases unmatched: 7.

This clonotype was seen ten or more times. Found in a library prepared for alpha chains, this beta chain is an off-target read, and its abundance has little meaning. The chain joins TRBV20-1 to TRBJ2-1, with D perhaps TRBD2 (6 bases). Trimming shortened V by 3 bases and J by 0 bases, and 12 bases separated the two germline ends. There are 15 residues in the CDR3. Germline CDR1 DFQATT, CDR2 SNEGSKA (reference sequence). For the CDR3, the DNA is TGCAGTGCTAGCCCAACGGAGGGCTCCTACAATGAGCAGTTCTTC. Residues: CSASPTEGSYNEQFF.

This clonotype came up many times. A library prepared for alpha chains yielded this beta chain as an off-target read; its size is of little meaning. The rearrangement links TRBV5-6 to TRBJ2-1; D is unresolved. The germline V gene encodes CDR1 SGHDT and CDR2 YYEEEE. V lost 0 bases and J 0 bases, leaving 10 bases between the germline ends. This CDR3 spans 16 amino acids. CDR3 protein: CASSLEGRSSYNEQFF. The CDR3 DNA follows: TGTGCCAGCAGCTTGGAAGGTCGGAGCTCCTACAATGAGCAGTTCTTC.

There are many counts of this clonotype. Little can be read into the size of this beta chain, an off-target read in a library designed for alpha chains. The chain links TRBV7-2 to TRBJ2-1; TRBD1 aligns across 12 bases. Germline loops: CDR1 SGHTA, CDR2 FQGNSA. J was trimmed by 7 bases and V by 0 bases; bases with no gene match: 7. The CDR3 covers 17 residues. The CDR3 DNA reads TGTGCCAGCAGCTTAGCGGGACAGGGGGCATACAAGAATGAGCAGTTCTTC. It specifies CASSLAGQGAYKNEQFF.

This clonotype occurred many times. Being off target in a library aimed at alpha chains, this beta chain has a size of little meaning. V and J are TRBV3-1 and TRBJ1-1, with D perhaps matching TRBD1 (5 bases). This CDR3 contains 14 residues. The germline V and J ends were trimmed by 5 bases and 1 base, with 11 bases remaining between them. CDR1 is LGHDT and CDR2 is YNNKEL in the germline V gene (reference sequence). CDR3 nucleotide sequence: TGTGCCAGCAGCACCGGGACCTCGAACACTGAAGCTTTCTTT. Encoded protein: CASSTGTSNTEAFF. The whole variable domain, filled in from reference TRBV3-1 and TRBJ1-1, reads DTAVSQTPKYLVTQMGNDKSIKCEQNLGHDTMYWYKQDSKKFLKIMFSYNNKELIINETVPNRFSPKSPDKAHLNLHINSLELGDSAVYFCASSTGTSNTEAFFGQGTRLTVV.

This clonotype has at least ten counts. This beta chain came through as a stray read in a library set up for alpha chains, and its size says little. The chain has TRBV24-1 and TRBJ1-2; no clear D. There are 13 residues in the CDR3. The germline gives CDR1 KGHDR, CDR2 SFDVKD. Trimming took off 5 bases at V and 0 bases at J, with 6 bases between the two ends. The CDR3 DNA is TGTGCCACCAGTGTGGAAGCTAACTATGGCTACACCTTC. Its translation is CATSVEANYGYTF.

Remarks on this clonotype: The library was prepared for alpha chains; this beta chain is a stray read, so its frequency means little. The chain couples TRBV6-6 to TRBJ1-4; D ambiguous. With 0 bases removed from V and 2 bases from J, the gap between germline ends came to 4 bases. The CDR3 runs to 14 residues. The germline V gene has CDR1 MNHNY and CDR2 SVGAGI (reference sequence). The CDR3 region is CASSYSGTNEKLFF. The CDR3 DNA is TGTGCCAGCAGTTACTCAGGGACTAATGAAAAACTGTTTTTT.

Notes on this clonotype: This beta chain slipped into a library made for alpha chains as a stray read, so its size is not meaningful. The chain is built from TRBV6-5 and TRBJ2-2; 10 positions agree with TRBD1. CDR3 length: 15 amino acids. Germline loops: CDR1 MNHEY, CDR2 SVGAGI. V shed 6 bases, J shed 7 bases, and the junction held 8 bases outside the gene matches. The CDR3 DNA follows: TGTGCCAGCAGATGGGACAGGGGTTCAAGCGGGGAGCTGTTTTTT. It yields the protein CASRWDRGSSGELFF.

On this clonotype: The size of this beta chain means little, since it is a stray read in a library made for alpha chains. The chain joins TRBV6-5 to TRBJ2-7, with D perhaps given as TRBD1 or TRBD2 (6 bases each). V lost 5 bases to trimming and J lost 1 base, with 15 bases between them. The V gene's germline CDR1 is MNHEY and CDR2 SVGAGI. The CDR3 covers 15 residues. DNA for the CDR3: TGTGCCAGCAGTACCTCCGGGGGCCGATCCTACGAGCAGTACTTC. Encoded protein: CASSTSGGRSYEQYF.

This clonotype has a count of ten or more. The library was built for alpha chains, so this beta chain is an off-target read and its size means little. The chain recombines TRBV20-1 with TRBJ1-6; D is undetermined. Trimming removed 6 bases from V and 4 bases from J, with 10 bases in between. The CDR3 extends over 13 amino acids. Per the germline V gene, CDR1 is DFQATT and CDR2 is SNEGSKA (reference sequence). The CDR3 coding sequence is TGCAGTGCGAGGACCGATTATAATTCACCCCTCCACTTT. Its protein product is CSARTDYNSPLHF.

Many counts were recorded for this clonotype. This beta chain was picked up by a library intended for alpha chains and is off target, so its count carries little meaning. CDR3 amino acids: CASSPVRISEQYF. The CDR3 coding sequence is TGTGCCAGCTCACCTGTTAGGATCTCCGAGCAGTACTTC. The J gene is TRBJ2-7, the V gene TRBV18; D is uncertain. CDR1 is KGHSH, CDR2 LQKENI, per germline. Deletions cut 3 bases from V and 6 bases from J, with 12 bases between. This CDR3 region has 13 residues.

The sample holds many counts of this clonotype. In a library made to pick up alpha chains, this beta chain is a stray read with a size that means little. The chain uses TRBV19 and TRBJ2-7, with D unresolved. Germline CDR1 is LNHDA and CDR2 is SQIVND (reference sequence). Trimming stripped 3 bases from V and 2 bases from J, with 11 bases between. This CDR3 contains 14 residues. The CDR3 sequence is CASSIEHLAYEQYF. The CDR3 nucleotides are TGTGCCAGTAGTATCGAGCACCTAGCCTACGAGCAGTACTTC.

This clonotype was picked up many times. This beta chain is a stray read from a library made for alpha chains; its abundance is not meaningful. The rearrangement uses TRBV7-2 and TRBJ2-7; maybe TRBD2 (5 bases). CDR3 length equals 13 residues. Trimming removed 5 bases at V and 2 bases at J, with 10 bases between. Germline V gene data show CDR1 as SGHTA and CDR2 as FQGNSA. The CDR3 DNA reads TGTGCCAGCAGCGGAACCGGGGCCTACGAGCAGTACTTC. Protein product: CASSGTGAYEQYF.

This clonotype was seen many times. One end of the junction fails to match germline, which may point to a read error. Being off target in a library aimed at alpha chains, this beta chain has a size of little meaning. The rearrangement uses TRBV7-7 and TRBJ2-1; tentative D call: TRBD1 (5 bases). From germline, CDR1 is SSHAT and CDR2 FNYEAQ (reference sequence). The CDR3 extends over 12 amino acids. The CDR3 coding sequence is TGTGCTAGCAGCCCTGTCCAGGGCCTGCAGTTCTTC. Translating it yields CASSPVQGLQFF.

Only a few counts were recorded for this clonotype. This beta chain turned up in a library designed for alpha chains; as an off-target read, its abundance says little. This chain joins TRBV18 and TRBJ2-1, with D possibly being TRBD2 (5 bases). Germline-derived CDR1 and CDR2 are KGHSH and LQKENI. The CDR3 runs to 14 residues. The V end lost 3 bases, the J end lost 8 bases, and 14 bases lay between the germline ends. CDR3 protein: CASSPGRRSDEQFF. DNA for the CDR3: TGTGCCAGCTCACCGGGAAGGAGGAGCGATGAGCAGTTCTTC.

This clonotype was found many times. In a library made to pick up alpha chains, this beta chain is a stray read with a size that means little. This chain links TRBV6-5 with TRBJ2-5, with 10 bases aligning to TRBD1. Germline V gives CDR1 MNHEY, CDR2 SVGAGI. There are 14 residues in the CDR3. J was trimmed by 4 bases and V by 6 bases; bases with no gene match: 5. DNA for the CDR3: TGTGCCAGCAGGACGGGACAGGGGTTAGAGACCCAGTACTTC. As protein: CASRTGQGLETQYF.

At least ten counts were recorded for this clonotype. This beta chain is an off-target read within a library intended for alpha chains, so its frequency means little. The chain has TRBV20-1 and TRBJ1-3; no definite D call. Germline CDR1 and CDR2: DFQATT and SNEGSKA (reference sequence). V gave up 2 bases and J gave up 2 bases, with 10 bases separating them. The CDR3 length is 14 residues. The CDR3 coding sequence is TGCAGTGCTAGACCGGCCGGAGCTGGAAACACCATATATTTT. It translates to CSARPAGAGNTIYF.

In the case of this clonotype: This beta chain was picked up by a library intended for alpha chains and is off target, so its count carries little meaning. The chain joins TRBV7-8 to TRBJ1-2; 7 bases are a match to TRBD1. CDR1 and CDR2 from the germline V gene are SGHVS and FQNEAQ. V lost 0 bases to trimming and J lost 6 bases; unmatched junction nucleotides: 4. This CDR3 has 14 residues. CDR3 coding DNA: TGTGCCAGCAGCTTAGCGAGTGGGACAGATGGCTACACCTTC. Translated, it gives CASSLASGTDGYTF.

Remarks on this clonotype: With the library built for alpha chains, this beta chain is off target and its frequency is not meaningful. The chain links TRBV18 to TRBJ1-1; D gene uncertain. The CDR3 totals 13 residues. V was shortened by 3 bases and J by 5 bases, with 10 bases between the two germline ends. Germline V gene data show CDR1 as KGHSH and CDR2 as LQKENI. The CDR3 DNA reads TGTGCCAGCTCACCCCTGGCCGGGACTGAAGCTTTCTTT. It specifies CASSPLAGTEAFF.